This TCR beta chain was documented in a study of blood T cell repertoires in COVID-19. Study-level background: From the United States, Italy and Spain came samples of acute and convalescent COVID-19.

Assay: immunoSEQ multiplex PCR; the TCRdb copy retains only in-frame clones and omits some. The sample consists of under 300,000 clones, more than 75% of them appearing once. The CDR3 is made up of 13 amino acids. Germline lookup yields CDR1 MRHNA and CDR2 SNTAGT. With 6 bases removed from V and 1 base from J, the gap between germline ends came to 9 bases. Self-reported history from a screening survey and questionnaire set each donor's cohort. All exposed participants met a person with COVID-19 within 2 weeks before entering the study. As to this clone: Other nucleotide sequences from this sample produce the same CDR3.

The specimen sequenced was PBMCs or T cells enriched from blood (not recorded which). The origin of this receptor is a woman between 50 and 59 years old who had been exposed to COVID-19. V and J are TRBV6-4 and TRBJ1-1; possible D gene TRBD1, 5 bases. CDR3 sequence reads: CASSVDRNTEAFF. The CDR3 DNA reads TGTGCCAGCAGCGTTGACAGGAACACTGAAGCTTTCTTT.